The 8 T cell receptor beta chains below were found in one sample sequenced in a study of cytomegalovirus exposure and HLA in healthy donors. The primer mix had 60 Vbeta and 13 Jbeta primers. Using immunoSEQ multiplex PCR, the repertoire was profiled, and TCRdb retains in-frame clones only, with some absent. The table has around 240,000 clones, roughly 82% seen once. What was sequenced was PBMCs. The receptors were sampled from a woman in her thirties or forties in good health and CMV-seropositive.

V usage is TRBV6-5 and J usage is TRBJ2-5; D unclear. Per the germline V gene, CDR1 is MNHEY and CDR2 is SVGAGI. The CDR3 covers 13 residues. V lost 4 bases and J lost 7, with 13 bases in between. The CDR3 reads CASSSESRGTQYF. In DNA, the CDR3 is TGTGCCAGCAGTTCCGAGTCGCGTGGGACCCAGTACTTC.

The chain uses TRBV30 and TRBJ1-1; 9 nucleotides line up with TRBD1. Trimming at V came to 4 bases and at J to 1 base, leaving 13 bases not matched to a gene. The CDR3 runs 17 residues. Germline assignment: CDR1 GTSNPN and CDR2 SVGIG (reference sequence). The CDR3 sequence: CAWKVGTGSHWNTEAFF. In DNA form, the CDR3 reads TGTGCCTGGAAAGTCGGGACAGGGTCTCACTGGAACACTGAAGCTTTCTTT.

This chain joins TRBV7-3 and TRBJ2-2, with 7 bases matching TRBD1. CDR1 is SGHTA, CDR2 FQGTGA, per germline. The V gene end was trimmed by 5 bases and the J gene end by 4 bases; junction bases not matched to a gene: 4. The CDR3 loop spans 14 amino acids. The CDR3 region has the DNA TGTGCCAGCAGCCCACAGGGGACCACCGGGGAGCTGTTTTTT. This gives the protein CASSPQGTTGELFF.

A single count supports this clone. The gene calls are TRBV4-3 and TRBJ1-2, with D perhaps matching TRBD1 (6 bases). CDR1 and CDR2 (germline): LGHNA, YSLEER. V was pared by 2 bases and J by 0 bases, with 10 bases between. This CDR3 is built from 15 residues. The CDR3 spells CASSQYREANYGYTF. The CDR3 DNA reads TGCGCCAGCAGCCAATACAGGGAAGCTAACTATGGCTACACCTTC.

This chain joins TRBV5-1 and TRBJ2-3; 11 bases line up with TRBD2. Germline CDR1 and CDR2: SGHRS and YFSETQ. V trimming: 0 bases; J trimming: 5 bases; junction bases outside the gene matches: 8. There are 17 residues in the CDR3. Here the CDR3 DNA reads TGCGCCAGCAGCTTGGTTAGCGGGGGGGCCACAGGAGATACGCAGTATTTT. Translating it yields CASSLVSGGATGDTQYF. The full variable domain, its missing parts supplied by reference TRBV5-1 and TRBJ2-3, is KAGVTQTPRYLIKTRGQQVTLSCSPISGHRSVSWYQQTPGQGLQFLFEYFSETQRNKGNFPGRFSGRQFSNSRSEMNVSTLELGDSALYLCASSLVSGGATGDTQYFGPGTRLTVL.

This chain joins TRBV11-3 and TRBJ2-5, with 9 nucleotides matching TRBD1. Losses at the gene ends were 4 bases for V and 6 bases for J; bases not matched to a gene: 3. CDR1 and CDR2 from the germline V gene are SGHNT and YENEEA. This CDR3 region has 13 residues. The CDR3: CASSSGTGQTQYF. CDR3 nucleotides: TGTGCCAGCAGCTCAGGGACAGGGCAGACCCAGTACTTC.

V gene TRBV14 combines with J gene TRBJ2-1, with D possibly TRBD2 on 5 matching bases. The CDR3 sequence is 17 residues long. Germline values: CDR1 SGHDN, CDR2 FVKESK. The V and J ends lost 6 bases and 1 base respectively, with 19 bases between them. This chain's CDR3 is CASSLSSGGGSYNEQFF. In DNA form, the CDR3 reads TGTGCCAGCAGTCTTTCATCAGGAGGAGGATCCTACAATGAGCAGTTCTTC. The full variable domain, its missing parts supplied by reference TRBV14 and TRBJ2-1, is EAGVTQFPSHSVIEKGQTVTLRCDPISGHDNLYWYRRVMGKEIKFLLHFVKESKQDESGMPNNRFLAERTGGTYSTLKVQPAELEDSGVYFCASSLSSGGGSYNEQFFGPGTRLTVL.

This clone was detected only a few times. This sequence joins TRBV7-9 and TRBJ1-2; no clear D. Trimming shortened V by 9 bases and J by 9 bases, and 5 bases separated the two germline ends. Germline CDR1 reads SEHNR; CDR2 reads FQNEAQ (reference sequence). There are 8 residues in the CDR3. The CDR3 nucleotides are TGTGCCAGGGAGAGCTACACCTTC. This codes for CARESYTF.